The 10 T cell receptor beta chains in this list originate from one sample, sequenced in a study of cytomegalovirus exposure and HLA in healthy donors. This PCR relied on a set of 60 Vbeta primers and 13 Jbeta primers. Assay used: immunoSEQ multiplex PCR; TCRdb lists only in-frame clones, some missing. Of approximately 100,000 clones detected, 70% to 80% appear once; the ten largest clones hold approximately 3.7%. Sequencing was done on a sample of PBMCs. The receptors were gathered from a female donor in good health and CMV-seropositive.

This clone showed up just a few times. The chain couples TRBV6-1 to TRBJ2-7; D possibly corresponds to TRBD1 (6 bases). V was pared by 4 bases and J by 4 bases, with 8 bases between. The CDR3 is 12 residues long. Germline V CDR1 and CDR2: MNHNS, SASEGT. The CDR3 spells CASSATGYEQYF. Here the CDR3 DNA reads TGTGCCAGCAGTGCGACAGGTTACGAGCAGTACTTC.

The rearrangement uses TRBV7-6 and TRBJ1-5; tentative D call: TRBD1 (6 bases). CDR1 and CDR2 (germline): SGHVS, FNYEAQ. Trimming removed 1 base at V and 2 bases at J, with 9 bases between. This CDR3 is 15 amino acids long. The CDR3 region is CASSLVDSGNQPQHF. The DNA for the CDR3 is TGTGCCAGCAGCTTAGTGGACAGCGGCAATCAGCCCCAGCATTTT.

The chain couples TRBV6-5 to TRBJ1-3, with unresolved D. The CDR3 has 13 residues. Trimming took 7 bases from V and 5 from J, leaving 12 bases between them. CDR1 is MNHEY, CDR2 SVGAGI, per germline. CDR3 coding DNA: TGTGCCAGCACTAACACGGGTCGAAACACCATATATTTT. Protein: CASTNTGRNTIYF.

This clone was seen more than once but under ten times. CDR3 bases: TGTGCCAGCAGTAGGGAGTGGGATAAAAACTATGGCTACACCTTC. Protein: CASSREWDKNYGYTF. This chain links TRBV2 with TRBJ1-2; D ambiguous. The ends were cut back, 5 bases at V and 2 bases at J, with 15 bases in the middle. Germline lookup yields CDR1 SNHLY and CDR2 FYNNEI. This CDR3 region has 15 residues.

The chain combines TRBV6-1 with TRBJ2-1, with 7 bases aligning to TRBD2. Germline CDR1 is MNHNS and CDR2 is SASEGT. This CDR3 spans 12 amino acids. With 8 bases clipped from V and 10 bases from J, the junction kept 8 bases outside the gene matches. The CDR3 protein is CASETGGSEQFF. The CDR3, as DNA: TGTGCCAGCGAGACGGGGGGATCCGAGCAGTTCTTC.

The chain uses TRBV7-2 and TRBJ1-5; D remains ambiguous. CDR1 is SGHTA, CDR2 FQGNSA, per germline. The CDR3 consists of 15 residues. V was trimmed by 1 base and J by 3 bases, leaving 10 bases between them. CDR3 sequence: CASSLVRGTNQPQHF. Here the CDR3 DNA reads TGTGCCAGCAGCTTAGTCCGGGGAACCAATCAGCCCCAGCATTTT.

DNA of the CDR3: TGTGCCGGTGGGGAGGGTCAGCCCCAGCATTTT. Translating it yields CAGGEGQPQHF. This rearrangement joins TRBV6-1 to TRBJ1-5; D is ambiguous. The CDR3 is made up of 11 amino acids. Between the trimmed V and J ends, which lost 11 bases and 6 bases, there was a span of 11 bases. The germline gives CDR1 MNHNS, CDR2 SASEGT.

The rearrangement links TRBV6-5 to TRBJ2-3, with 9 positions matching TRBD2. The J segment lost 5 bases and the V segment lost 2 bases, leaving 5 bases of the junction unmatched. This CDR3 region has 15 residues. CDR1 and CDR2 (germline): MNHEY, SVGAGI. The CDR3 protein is CASSYRGGAEDTQYF. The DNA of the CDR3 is TGTGCCAGCAGTTACCGCGGGGGGGCCGAAGATACGCAGTATTTT.

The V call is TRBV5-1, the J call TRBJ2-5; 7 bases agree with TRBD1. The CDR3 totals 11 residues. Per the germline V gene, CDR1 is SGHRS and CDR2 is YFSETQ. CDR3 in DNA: TGCGGTAGGGGGCTATCCATAGAGCAGTACTTC. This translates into CGRGLSIEQYF.

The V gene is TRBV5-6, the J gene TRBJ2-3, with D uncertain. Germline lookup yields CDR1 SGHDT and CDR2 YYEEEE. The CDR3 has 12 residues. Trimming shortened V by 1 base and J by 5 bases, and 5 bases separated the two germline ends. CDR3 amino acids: CASSLWLDTQYF. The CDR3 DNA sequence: TGTGCCAGCAGCTTGTGGCTAGATACGCAGTATTTT.